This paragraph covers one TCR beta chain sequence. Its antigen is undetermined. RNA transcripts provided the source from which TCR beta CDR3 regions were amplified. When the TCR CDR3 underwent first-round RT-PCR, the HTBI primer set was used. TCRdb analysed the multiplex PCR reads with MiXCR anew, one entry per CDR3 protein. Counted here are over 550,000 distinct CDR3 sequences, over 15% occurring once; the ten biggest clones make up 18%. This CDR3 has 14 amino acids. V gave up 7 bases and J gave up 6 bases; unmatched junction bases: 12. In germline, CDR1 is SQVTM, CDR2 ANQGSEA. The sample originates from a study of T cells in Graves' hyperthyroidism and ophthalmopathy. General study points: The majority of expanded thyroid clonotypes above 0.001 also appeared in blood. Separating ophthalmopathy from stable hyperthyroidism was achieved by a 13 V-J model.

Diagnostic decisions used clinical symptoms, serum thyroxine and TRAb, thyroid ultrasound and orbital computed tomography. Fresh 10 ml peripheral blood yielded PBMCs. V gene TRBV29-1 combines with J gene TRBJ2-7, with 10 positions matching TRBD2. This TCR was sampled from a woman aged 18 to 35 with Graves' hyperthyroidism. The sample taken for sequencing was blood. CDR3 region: CSASPPLAGAEQYF. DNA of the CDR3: TGCAGCGCCTCTCCCCCTCTAGCGGGAGCCGAGCAGTACTTC.